This TCR beta chain was recovered during a study of T cells after posttransplantation cyclophosphamide. Study results and caveats: Recipient CMV seropositivity and CMV reactivation strongly tracked TRB clonality. Blood and skin or GI T cell repertoires showed limited TRB overlap.

A single count supports this clone. Its target is not known. Cyclophosphamide on days +3 and +4 followed busulfan-fludarabine conditioning and a marrow graft. Sequenced by immunoSEQ multiplex PCR; TCRdb stores in-frame clones only, minus some. The data contain approximately 22,000 clones, 70% to 90% of them singletons. The CDR3 is made up of 14 amino acids. V lost 5 bases and J lost 6, with 14 bases in between. CDR1 MDHEN and CDR2 SYDVKM come from the germline V gene. The V and J genes are TRBV28 and TRBJ1-5, with D possibly being TRBD1 (5 bases). The receptor was derived from a female patient aged 25-40 years who received an allogeneic stem cell transplant from an unrelated donor, was CMV-positive, and had no GVHD. A share of the T cells may be of graft donor origin. Sequences were derived from PBMCs, sampled after allogeneic stem cell transplant with posttransplant cyclophosphamide. In nucleotides, the CDR3 is TGTGCCAGCAGTCCACAGGATTGGAGTCAGCCCCAGCATTTT. Protein product: CASSPQDWSQPQHF.